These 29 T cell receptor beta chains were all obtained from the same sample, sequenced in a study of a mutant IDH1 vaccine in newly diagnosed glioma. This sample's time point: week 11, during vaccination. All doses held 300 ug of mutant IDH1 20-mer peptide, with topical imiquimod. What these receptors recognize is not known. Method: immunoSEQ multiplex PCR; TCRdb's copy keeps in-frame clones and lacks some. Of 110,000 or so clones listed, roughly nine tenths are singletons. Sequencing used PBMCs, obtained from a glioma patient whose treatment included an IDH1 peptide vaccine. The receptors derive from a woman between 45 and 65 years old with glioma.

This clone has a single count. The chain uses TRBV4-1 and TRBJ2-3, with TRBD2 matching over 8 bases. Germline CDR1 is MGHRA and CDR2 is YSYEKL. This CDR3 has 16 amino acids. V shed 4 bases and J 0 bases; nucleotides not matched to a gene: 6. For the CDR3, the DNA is TGCGCCAGCAGCCCCCTATCTAGCGGGAGCACAGATACGCAGTATTTT. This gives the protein CASSPLSSGSTDTQYF.

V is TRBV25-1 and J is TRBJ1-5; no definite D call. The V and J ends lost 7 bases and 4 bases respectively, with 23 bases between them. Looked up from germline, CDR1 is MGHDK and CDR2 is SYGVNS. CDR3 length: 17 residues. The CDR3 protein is CASTTPPGVQSNQPQHF. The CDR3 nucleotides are TGTGCCAGCACCACTCCTCCCGGGGTACAGTCGAATCAGCCCCAGCATTTT.

The CDR3 loop reads CASGSGMLNTQYF. As DNA, the CDR3 is TGTGCCAGTGGGTCCGGGATGCTAAATACGCAGTATTTT. The genes are TRBV19 and TRBJ2-3; D possibly corresponds to TRBD2 (5 bases). Trimming pared 8 bases from V and 7 bases from J, leaving 16 bases between. Germline CDR1 is LNHDA and CDR2 is SQIVND (reference sequence). The CDR3 runs to 13 residues.

The CDR3 DNA is TGTGCCAGCAGCTTATCTCTTGCGCACACCGGGGAGCTGTTTTTT. This encodes CASSLSLAHTGELFF. The rearrangement links TRBV7-9 to TRBJ2-2; D is uncertain. V lost 2 bases to trimming and J lost 3 bases, with 10 bases between them. The CDR3 has 15 amino acids. Per the germline V gene, CDR1 is SEHNR and CDR2 is FQNEAQ (reference sequence).

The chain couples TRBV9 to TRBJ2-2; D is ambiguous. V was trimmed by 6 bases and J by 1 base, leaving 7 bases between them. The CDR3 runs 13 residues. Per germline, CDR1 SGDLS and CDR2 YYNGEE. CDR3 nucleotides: TGTGCCAGCACAGCAATGAACACCGGGGAGCTGTTTTTT. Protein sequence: CASTAMNTGELFF.

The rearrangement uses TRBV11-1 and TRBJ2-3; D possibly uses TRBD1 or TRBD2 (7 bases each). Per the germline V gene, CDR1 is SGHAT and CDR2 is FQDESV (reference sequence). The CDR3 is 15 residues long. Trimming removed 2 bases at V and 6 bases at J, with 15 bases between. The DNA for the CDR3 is TGTGCCAGCAGCTTAATGGGAGGGGGCGCCGATACGCAGTATTTT. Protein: CASSLMGGGADTQYF.

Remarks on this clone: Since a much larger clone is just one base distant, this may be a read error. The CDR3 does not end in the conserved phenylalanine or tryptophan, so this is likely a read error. The CDR3 here is CASSISGPSEQYL. CDR3 DNA sequence: TGTGCCAGTAGTATTTCCGGCCCCAGCGAGCAGTACCTC. The J gene is TRBJ2-7, the V gene TRBV19; no definite D call. The CDR3 consists of 13 residues. Trimming left V 3 bases short and J 6 bases short, with 12 bases between. Germline CDR1 and CDR2: LNHDA and SQIVND (reference sequence).

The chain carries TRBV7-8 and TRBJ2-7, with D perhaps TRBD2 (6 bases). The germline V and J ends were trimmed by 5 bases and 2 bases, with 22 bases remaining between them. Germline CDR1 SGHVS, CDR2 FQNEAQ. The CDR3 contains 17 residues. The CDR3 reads CASSPRGRWTPPYEQYF. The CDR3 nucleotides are TGTGCCAGCAGCCCCCGGGGGAGGTGGACTCCCCCCTACGAGCAGTACTTC.

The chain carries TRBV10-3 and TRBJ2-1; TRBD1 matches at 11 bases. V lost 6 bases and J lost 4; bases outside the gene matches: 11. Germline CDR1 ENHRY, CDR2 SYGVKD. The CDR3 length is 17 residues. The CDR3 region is CAIRQPGQGDFYNEQFF. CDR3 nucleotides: TGTGCCATCAGGCAGCCGGGACAGGGGGACTTTTACAATGAGCAGTTCTTC.

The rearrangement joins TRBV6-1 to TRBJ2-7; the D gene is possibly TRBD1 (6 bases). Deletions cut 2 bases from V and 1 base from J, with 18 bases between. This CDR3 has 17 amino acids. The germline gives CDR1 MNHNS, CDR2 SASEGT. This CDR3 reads CASSETWGRGFSYEQYF. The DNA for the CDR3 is TGTGCCAGCAGTGAAACCTGGGGCAGGGGTTTTTCCTACGAGCAGTACTTC.

DNA of the CDR3: TGTGCCAGCAGCCTGGGGACGTCGAGCACAGATACGCAGTATTTT. It translates to CASSLGTSSTDTQYF. The V gene is TRBV27, the J gene TRBJ2-3; either TRBD1 or TRBD2 may supply D (5 bases each). The CDR3 has 15 residues. Trimming stripped 6 bases from V and 0 bases from J, with 13 bases between. Looked up from germline, CDR1 is MNHEY and CDR2 is SMNVEV (reference sequence).

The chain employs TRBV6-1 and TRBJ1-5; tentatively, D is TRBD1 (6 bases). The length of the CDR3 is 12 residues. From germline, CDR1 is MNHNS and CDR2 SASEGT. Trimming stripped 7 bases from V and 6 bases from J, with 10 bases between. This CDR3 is CASKGGLQPQHF. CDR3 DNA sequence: TGTGCCAGCAAAGGGGGGCTTCAGCCCCAGCATTTT.

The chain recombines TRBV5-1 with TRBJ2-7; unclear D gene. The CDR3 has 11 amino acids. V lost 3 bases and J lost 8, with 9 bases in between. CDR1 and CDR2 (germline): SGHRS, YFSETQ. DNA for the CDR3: TGCGCCAGCAGCTCCGCGATGAAGCAGTACTTC. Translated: CASSSAMKQYF.

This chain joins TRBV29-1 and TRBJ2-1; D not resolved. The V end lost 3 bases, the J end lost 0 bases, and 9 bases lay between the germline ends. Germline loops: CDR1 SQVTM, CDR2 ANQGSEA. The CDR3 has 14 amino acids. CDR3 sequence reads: CSVDSGLSYNEQFF. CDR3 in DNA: TGCAGCGTTGATTCGGGTCTCTCCTACAATGAGCAGTTCTTC.

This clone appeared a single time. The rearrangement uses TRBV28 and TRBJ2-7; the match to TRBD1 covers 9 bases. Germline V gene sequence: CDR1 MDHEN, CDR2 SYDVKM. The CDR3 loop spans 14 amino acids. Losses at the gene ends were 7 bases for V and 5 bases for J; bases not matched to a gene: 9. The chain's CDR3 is CASTPGTGYDEQYF. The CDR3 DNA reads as TGTGCCAGCACCCCCGGGACAGGGTACGACGAGCAGTACTTC.

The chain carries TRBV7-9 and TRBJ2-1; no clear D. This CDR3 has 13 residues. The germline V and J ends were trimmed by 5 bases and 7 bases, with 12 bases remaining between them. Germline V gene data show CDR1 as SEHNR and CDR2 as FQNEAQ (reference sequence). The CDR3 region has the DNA TGTGCCAGCAGCCAGACACTTCGGAATGAGCAGTTCTTC. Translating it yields CASSQTLRNEQFF.

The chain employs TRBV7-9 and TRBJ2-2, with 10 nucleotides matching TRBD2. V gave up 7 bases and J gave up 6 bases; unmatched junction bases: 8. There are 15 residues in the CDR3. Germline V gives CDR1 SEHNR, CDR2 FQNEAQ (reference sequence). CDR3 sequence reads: CASTPLAGGAGELFF. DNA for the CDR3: TGTGCCAGCACCCCCTTAGCGGGAGGTGCCGGGGAGCTGTTTTTT.

The CDR3 is CASSVGQAPSYEQYF. The CDR3 coding sequence is TGTGCCAGCAGCGTAGGCCAGGCCCCCTCCTACGAGCAGTACTTC. This chain connects TRBV9 to TRBJ2-7; D unclear. CDR1 is SGDLS and CDR2 is YYNGEE in the germline V gene. The V end lost 0 bases, the J end lost 0 bases, and 10 bases lay between the germline ends. The CDR3 is 15 residues long.

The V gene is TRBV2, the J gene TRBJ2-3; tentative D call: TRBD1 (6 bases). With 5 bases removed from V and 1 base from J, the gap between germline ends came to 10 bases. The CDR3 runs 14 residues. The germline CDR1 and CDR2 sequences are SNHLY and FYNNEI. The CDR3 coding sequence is TGTGCCAGCAGTATACAGGGAGGCACAGATACGCAGTATTTT. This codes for CASSIQGGTDTQYF.

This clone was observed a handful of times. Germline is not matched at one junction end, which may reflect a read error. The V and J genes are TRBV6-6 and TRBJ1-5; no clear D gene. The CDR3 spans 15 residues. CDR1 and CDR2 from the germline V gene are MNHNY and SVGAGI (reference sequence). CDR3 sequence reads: CASSNSARRNQPQHF. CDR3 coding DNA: TGTGCCAGCAGTAACTCGGCTCGGAGGAATCAGCCCCAGCATTTT.

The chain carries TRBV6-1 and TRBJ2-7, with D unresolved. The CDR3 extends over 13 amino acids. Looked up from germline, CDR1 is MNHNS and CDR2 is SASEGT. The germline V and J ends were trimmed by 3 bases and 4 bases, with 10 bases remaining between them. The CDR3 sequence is CASSEREPYEQYF. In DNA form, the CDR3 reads TGTGCCAGCAGTGAGCGCGAACCTTACGAGCAGTACTTC.

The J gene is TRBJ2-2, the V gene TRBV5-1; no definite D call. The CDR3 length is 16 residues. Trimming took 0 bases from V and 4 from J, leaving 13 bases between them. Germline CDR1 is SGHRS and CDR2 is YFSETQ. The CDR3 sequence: CASSLEVGGITGELFF. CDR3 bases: TGCGCCAGCAGCTTGGAAGTCGGTGGGATCACCGGGGAGCTGTTTTTT.

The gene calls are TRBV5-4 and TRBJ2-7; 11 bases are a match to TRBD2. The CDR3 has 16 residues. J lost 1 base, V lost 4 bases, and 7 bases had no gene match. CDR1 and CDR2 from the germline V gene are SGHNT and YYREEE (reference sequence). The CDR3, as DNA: TGTGCCAGCAGCACCAGACTAGCGGGACTTTCCTACGAGCAGTACTTC. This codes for CASSTRLAGLSYEQYF.

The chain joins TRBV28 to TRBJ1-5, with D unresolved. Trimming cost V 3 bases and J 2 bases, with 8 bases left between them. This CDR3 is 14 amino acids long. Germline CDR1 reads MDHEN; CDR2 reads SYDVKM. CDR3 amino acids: CASSLARGNQPQHF. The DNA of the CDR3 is TGTGCCAGCAGTTTGGCGCGGGGCAATCAGCCCCAGCATTTT.

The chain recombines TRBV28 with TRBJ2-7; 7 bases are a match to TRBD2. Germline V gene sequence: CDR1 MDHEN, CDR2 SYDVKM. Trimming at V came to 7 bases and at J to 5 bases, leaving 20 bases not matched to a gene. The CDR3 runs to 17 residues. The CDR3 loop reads CASTAAGVGGLGDEQYF. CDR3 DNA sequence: TGTGCCAGCACTGCTGCGGGGGTTGGGGGACTGGGGGACGAGCAGTACTTC. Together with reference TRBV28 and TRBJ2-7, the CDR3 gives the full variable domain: DVKVTQSSRYLVKRTGEKVFLECVQDMDHENMFWYRQDPGLGLRLIYFSYDVKMKEKGDIPEGYSVSREKKERFSLILESASTNQTSMYLCASTAAGVGGLGDEQYFGPGTRLTVT.

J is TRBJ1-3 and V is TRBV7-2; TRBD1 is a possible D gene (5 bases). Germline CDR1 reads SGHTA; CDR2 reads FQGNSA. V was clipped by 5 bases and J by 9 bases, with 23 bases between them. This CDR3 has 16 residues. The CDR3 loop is CASSARHMGPRSTIYF. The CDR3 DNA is TGTGCCAGCAGCGCCCGCCACATGGGACCTCGAAGCACCATATATTTT.

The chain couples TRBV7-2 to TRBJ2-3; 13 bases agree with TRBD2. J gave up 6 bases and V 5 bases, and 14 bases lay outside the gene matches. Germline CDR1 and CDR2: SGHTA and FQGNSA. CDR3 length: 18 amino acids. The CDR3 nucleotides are TGTGCCAGCAGCGAGACTTCCGGGACTAGCGGGATCAGGGATACGCAGTATTTT. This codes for CASSETSGTSGIRDTQYF.

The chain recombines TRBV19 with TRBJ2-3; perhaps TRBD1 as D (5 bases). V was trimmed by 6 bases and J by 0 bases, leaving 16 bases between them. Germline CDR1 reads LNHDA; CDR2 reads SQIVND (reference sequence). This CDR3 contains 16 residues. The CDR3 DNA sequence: TGTGCCAGTAGAGAACAAACAGGAGTTAGCACAGATACGCAGTATTTT. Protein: CASREQTGVSTDTQYF.

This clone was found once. The CDR3 coding sequence is TGTGCCAGCAGTTACTCGTATTGGGGCGACTATGGCTACACCTTC. Residues: CASSYSYWGDYGYTF. V usage is TRBV6-5 and J usage is TRBJ1-2, with D perhaps matching TRBD1 (5 bases). Germline assignment: CDR1 MNHEY and CDR2 SVGAGI. V lost 0 bases and J lost 3, with 11 bases in between. This CDR3 comprises 15 residues.